This entry describes one T cell receptor beta chain. Its antigen is unidentified. The data were obtained in a study of T cells in Graves' hyperthyroidism and ophthalmopathy. Study results and caveats: A model using 13 V-J features told ophthalmopathy apart from stable hyperthyroidism. The model made its ophthalmopathy prediction, and onset followed a median around 6.5 months later.

The CDR3 loop spans 21 amino acids. V lost 0 bases and J 10 bases, leaving 31 bases between the germline ends. Per the germline V gene, CDR1 is LGHNA and CDR2 is YSLEER. Amplified TCR beta CDR3 regions derived from RNA transcripts. A set of HTBI primers served as the primers for a first-round RT-PCR of the TCR CDR3. Using its own MiXCR run on the multiplex PCR reads, TCRdb lists one record per CDR3 protein. The table records about 690,000 distinct CDR3 sequences, roughly 17% of them present only once. These patients, aged 18 to 65, had recently diagnosed hyperthyroidism lasting under 2 months. The V gene is TRBV4-3, the J gene TRBJ1-6; D may be TRBD1 (5 bases). Material: blood. The receptor was isolated from a man over 45 with Graves' hyperthyroidism. CDR3 sequence reads: CASSQDRIQEGRRLNGSPLHF. The CDR3 nucleotides are TGCGCCAGCAGCCAAGATAGAATTCAGGAGGGGCGCAGGTTGAATGGATCACCCCTCCACTTT.